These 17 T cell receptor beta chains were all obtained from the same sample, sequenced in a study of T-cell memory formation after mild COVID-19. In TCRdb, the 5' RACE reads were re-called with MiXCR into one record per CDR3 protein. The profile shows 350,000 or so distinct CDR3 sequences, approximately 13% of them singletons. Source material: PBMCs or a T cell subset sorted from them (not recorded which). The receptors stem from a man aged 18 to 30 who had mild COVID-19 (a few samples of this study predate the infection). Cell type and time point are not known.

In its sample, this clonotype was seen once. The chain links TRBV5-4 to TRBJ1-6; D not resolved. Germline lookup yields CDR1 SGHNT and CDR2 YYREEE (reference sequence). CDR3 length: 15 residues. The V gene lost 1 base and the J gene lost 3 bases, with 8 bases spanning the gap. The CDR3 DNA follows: TGTGCCAGCAGCTTGAGTGGATACTATAATTCACCCCTCCACTTT. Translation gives CASSLSGYYNSPLHF.

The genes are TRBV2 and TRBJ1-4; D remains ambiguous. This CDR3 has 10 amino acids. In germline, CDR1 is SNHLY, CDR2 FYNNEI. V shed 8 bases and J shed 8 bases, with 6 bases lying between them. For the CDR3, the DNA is TGTGCCAGCGGAAGGGAAAAACTGTTTTTT. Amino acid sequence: CASGREKLFF.

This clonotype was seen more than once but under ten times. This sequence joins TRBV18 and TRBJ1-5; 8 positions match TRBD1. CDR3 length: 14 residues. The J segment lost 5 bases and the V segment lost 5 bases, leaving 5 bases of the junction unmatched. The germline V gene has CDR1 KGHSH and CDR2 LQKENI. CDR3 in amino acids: CASSEQGGDQPQHF. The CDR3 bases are TGTGCCAGCTCAGAACAGGGGGGTGATCAGCCCCAGCATTTT. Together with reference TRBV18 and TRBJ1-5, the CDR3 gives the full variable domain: NAGVMQNPRHLVRRRGQEARLRCSPMKGHSHVYWYRQLPEEGLKFMVYLQKENIIDESGMPKERFSAEFPKEGPSILRIQQVVRGDSAAYFCASSEQGGDQPQHFGDGTRLSIL.

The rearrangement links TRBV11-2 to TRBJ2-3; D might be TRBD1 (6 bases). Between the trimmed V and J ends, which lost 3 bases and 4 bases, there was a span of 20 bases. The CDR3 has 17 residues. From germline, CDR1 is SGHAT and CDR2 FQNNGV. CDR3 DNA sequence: TGTGCCAGCAGCTTCACACTGACCGGGACACCGGCAGATACGCAGTATTTT. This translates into CASSFTLTGTPADTQYF.

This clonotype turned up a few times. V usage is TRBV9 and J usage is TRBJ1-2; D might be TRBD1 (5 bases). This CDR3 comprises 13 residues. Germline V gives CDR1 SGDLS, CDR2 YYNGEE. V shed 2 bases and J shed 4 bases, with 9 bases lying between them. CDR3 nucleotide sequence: TGTGCCAGCAGCGTGCCCGGGGGCTATGGCTACACCTTC. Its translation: CASSVPGGYGYTF.

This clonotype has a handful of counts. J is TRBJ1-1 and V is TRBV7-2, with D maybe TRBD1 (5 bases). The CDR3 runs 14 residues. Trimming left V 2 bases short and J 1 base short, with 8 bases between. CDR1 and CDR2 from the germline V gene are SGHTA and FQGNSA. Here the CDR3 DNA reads TGTGCCAGCAGCTTATTTCAGGGGAACACTGAAGCTTTCTTT. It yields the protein CASSLFQGNTEAFF.

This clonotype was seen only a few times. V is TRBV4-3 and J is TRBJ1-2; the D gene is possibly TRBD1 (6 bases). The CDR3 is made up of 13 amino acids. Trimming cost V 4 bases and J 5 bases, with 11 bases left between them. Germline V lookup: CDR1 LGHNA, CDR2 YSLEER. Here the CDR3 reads CASSPTRGYGYTF. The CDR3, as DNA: TGCGCCAGCAGCCCCACTAGGGGGTATGGCTACACCTTC.

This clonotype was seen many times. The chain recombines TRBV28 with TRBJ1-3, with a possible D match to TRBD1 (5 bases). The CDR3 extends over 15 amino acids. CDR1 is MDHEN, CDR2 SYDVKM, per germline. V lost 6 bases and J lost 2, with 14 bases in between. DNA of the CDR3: TGTGCCAGCAGCCTGGCCGGGGCAGCTGGAAACACCATATATTTT. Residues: CASSLAGAAGNTIYF.

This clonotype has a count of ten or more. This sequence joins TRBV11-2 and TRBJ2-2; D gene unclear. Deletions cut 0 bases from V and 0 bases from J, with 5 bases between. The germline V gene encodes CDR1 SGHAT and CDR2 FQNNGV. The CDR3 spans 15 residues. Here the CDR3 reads CASSLDTANTGELFF. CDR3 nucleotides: TGTGCCAGCAGCTTAGATACAGCGAACACCGGGGAGCTGTTTTTT.

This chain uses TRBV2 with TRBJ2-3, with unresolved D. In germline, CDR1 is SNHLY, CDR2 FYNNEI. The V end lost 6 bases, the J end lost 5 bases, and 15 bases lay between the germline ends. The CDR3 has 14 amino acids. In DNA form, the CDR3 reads TGTGCCAGCAGCCCTCTCACTGCCCAAGATACGCAGTATTTT. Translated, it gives CASSPLTAQDTQYF.

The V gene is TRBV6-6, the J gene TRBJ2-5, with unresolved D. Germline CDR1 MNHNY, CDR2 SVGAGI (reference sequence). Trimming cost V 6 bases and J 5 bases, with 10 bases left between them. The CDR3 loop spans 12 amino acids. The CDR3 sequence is CASSIGPETQYF. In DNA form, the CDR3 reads TGTGCCAGCAGCATAGGGCCGGAGACCCAGTACTTC.

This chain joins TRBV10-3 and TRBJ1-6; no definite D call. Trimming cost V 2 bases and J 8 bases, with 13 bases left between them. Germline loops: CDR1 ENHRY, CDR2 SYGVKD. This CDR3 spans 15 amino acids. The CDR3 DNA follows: TGTGCCATCAGTGAGAGGGTTGTCGGCCATTCACCCCTCCACTTT. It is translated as CAISERVVGHSPLHF.

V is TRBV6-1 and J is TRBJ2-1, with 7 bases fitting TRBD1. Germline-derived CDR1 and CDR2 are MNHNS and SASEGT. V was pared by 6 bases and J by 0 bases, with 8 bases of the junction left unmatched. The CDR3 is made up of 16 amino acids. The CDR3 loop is CASRTRQGSSYNEQFF. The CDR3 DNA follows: TGTGCCAGCAGAACCAGACAGGGCAGCTCCTACAATGAGCAGTTCTTC.

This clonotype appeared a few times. The CDR3, as DNA: TGCGCCAGCAGCTGGACAGGCGAGGACACTGAAGCTTTCTTT. This codes for CASSWTGEDTEAFF. The V call is TRBV5-1, the J call TRBJ1-1; 7 bases match TRBD1. This CDR3 is 14 amino acids long. The ends lost 3 bases at V and 3 bases at J; junction bases unmatched: 5. Germline CDR1 reads SGHRS; CDR2 reads YFSETQ.

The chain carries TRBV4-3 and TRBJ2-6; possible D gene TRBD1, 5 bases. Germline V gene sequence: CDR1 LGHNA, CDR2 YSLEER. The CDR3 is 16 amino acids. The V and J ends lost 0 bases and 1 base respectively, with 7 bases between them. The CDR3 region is CASSQEYRSGANVLTF. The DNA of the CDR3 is TGCGCCAGCAGCCAAGAATACAGGTCTGGGGCCAACGTCCTGACTTTC.

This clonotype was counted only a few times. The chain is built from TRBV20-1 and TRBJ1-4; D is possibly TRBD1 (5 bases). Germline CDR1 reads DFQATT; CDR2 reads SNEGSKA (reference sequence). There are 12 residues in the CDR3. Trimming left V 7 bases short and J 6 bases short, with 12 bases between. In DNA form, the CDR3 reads TGCAGTGTAGCGACAGAGGATGAAAAACTGTTTTTT. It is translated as CSVATEDEKLFF.

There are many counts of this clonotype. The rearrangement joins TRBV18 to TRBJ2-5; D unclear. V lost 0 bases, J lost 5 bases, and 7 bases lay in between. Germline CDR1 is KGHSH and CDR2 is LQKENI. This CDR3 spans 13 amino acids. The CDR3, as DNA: TGTGCCAGCTCACCACCGGGAAGGGAGACCCAGTACTTC. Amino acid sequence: CASSPPGRETQYF.